The sequence of this TCR beta chain was determined in a study of neurological immune-mediated disorders. Whole-study findings and limits: When repertoires were grouped phylogenetically, those of 18 of 34 multiple sclerosis patients fell into one related-CDR3 cluster, a possible signature.

The time point denotes: longitudinal time-point 3. From the 5' RACE reads, TCRdb called clonotypes with MiXCR, one entry per CDR3 protein. The sample gives under 100,000 distinct CDR3 sequences, approximately 4.3% of which show up once; 5.7% is in the top ten. This clonotype has a count of ten or more. Its antigen is currently unknown. There are 13 residues in the CDR3. V was shortened by 6 bases and J by 4 bases, with 15 bases between the two germline ends. In germline, CDR1 is DFQATT, CDR2 SNEGSKA (reference sequence). The clonotype comes from a woman aged 55-70 years with multiple sclerosis. This chain links TRBV20-1 with TRBJ1-1; no definite D call. Input material: PBMCs. The chain's CDR3 is CSAIGIETTEAFF. DNA for the CDR3: TGCAGTGCGATTGGGATAGAAACCACTGAAGCTTTCTTT.